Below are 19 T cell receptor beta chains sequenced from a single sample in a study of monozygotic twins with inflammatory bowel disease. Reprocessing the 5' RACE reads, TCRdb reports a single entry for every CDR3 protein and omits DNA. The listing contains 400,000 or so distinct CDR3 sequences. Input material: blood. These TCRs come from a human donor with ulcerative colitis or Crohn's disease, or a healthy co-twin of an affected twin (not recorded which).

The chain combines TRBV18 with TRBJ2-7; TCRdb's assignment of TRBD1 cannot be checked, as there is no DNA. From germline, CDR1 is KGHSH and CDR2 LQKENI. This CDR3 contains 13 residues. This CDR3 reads CASSPGGVSEQYF.

This chain's CDR3 is CANSTGRDEQFF. V gene TRBV7-2 combines with J gene TRBJ2-1; TCRdb's D gene call, TRBD2, goes unchecked for lack of DNA. Germline V gene lookup returns CDR1 SGHTA and CDR2 FQGNSA. CDR3 length: 12 amino acids.

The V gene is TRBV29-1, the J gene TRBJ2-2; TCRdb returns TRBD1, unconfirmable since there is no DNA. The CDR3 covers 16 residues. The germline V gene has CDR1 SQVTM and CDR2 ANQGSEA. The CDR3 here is CSVVGGDREVTGELFF.

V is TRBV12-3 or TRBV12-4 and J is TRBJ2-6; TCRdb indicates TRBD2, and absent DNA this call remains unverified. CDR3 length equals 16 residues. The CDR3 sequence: CASRDTPGSGANVLTF.

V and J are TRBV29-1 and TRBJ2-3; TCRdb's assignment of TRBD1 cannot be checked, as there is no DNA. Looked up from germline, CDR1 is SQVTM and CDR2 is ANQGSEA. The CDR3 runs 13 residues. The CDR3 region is CSAVGQFSDTQYF.

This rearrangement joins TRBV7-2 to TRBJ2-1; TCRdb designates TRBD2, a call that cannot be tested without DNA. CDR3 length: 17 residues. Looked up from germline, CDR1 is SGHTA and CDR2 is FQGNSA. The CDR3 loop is CASSSGTSGIAYNEQFF.

The CDR3 region is CASSPLGRGPNEQYF. The chain recombines TRBV28 with TRBJ2-7; TCRdb's assignment of TRBD1 cannot be checked, as there is no DNA. This CDR3 contains 15 residues. Germline CDR1 reads MDHEN; CDR2 reads SYDVKM.

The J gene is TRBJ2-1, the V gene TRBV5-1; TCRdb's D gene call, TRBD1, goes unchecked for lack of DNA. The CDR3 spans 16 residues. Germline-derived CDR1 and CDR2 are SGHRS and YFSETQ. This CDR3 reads CASTSGGSVSYNEQFF.

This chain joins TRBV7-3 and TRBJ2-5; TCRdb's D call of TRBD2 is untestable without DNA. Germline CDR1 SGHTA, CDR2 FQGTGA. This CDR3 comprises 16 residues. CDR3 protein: CASSLGSGLASETQYF.

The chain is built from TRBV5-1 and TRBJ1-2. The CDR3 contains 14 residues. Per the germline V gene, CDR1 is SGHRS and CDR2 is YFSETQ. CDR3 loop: CASSQGLNNYGYTF.

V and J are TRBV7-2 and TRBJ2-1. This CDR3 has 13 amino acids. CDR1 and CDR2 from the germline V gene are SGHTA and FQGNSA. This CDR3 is CASSFLEGNEQFF.

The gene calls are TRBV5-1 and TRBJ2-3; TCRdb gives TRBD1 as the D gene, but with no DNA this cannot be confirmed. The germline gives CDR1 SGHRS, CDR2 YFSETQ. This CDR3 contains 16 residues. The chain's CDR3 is CASSLWGGAGTDTQYF.

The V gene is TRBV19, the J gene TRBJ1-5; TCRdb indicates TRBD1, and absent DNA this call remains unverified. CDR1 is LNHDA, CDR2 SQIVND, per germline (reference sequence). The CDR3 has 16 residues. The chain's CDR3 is CASSTTGTSSNQPQHF.

The CDR3 region is CASNSQGATGELFF. The chain uses TRBV19 and TRBJ2-2; TCRdb names TRBD1, which stays unverified in the absence of DNA. The CDR3 extends over 14 amino acids. CDR1 and CDR2 from the germline V gene are LNHDA and SQIVND (reference sequence).

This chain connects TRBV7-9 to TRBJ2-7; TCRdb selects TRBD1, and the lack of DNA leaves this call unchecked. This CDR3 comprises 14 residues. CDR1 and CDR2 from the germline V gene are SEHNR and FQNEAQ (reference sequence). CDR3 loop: CASSETGVSYEQYF.

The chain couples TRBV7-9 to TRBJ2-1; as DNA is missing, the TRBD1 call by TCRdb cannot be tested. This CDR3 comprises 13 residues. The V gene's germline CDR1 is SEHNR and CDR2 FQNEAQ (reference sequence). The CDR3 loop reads CASSLDRANEQFF.

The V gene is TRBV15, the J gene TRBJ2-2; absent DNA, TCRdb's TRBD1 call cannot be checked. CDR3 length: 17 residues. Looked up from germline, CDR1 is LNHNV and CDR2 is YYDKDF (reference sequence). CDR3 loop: CATSRKPGTGGHGELFF.

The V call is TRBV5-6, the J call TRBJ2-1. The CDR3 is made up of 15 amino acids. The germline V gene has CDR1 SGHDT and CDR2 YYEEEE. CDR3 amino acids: CASSLAPDQSDEQFF.

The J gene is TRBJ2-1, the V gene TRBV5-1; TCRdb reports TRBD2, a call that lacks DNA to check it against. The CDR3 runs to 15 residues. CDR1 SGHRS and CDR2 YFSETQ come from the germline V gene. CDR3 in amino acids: CASSLPGLADNEQFF.